What follows are 2 T cell receptor beta chains derived from one specimen sequenced in a study of blood T cell repertoires in COVID-19. Profiling relied on immunoSEQ multiplex PCR, and the TCRdb table lists in-frame clones only, not all of them. Among around 220,000 clones, 90% were seen once, and the ten largest hold about 15%. Sequencing was carried out using PBMCs or T cells enriched from blood (not recorded which). The receptors come from a man younger than 45 who had been exposed to COVID-19.

This chain connects TRBV4-1 to TRBJ1-5; no firm D call. V lost 0 bases and J 2 bases, leaving 8 bases between the germline ends. This CDR3 has 15 residues. CDR1 is MGHRA, CDR2 YSYEKL, per germline. The CDR3 DNA follows: TGCGCCAGCAGCCAAGAGGAGGGCGGCAATCAGCCCCAGCATTTT. Residues: CASSQEEGGNQPQHF.

This chain links TRBV6-1 with TRBJ2-1; 8 nucleotides agree with TRBD2. Germline V gene data show CDR1 as MNHNS and CDR2 as SASEGT. V lost 2 bases and J lost 0; bases outside the gene matches: 0. CDR3 length equals 15 residues. Here the CDR3 reads CASSELAGSYNEQFF. The CDR3 region has the DNA TGTGCCAGCAGTGAACTAGCGGGCTCCTACAATGAGCAGTTCTTC.